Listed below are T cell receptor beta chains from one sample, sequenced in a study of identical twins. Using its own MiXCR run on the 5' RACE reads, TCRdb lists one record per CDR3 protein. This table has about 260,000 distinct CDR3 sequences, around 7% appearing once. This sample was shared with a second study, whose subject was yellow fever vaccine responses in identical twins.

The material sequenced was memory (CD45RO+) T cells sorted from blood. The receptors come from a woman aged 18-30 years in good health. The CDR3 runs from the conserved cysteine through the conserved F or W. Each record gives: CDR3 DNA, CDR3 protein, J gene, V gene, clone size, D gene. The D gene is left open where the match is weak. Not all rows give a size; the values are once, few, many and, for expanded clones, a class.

cdr3_nt: TGTGCCAGCAGCTTGGTAATCCATCAGGGGGCTGGTACAGATACGCAGTATTTT
cdr3_aa: CASSLVIHQGAGTDTQYF
j_call: TRBJ2-3
v_call: TRBV5-6
clone_size: many
d_call: TRBD1

cdr3_nt: TGTGCCAGCAGTCCCCAGGGGACGGGAGGTCTCGAGCAGTACTTC
cdr3_aa: CASSPQGTGGLEQYF
j_call: TRBJ2-7
v_call: TRBV12-3/TRBV12-4
clone_size: many
d_call: NA

cdr3_nt: TGTGCCAGCAGTTTCCCCCGGGACAGGGGGAACACCGGGGAGCTGTTTTTT
cdr3_aa: CASSFPRDRGNTGELFF
j_call: TRBJ2-2
v_call: TRBV6-5
clone_size: NA
d_call: TRBD1

cdr3_nt: TGTGCCAGCAGTGAAGATCTTGTTGGGTCCAAAAACATTCAGTACTTC
cdr3_aa: CASSEDLVGSKNIQYF
j_call: TRBJ2-4
v_call: TRBV6-1
clone_size: NA
d_call: NA

cdr3_nt: TGTGCCAGCAGTCACCGGGACAGGGATCATTCACCCCTCCACTTT
cdr3_aa: CASSHRDRDHSPLHF
j_call: TRBJ1-6
v_call: TRBV12-3/TRBV12-4
clone_size: few
d_call: TRBD1

cdr3_nt: TGTGCCAGCACCCCCGGCGAGTCTTACTCTGGAAACACCATATATTTT
cdr3_aa: CASTPGESYSGNTIYF
j_call: TRBJ1-3
v_call: TRBV28
clone_size: few
d_call: NA

cdr3_nt: TGTGCCATCAGTGAGTCGCTCTTGGACGGCCTCCAGCCCCAGCATTTT
cdr3_aa: CAISESLLDGLQPQHF
j_call: TRBJ1-5
v_call: TRBV10-3
clone_size: few
d_call: NA

cdr3_nt: TGCAGTGCCATGGGACGGGGAGAGACCCAGTACTTC
cdr3_aa: CSAMGRGETQYF
j_call: TRBJ2-5
v_call: TRBV20-1
clone_size: NA
d_call: NA

cdr3_nt: TGTGCCAGCACCCCTCCTACAGGGACAGGAAACACCATATATTTT
cdr3_aa: CASTPPTGTGNTIYF
j_call: TRBJ1-3
v_call: TRBV12-3/TRBV12-4
clone_size: NA
d_call: NA

cdr3_nt: TGTGCCAGCAAGACTAGCGGGGGGGCCCCCGCGACCGGGGAGCTGTTTTTT
cdr3_aa: CASKTSGGAPATGELFF
j_call: TRBJ2-2
v_call: TRBV14
clone_size: few
d_call: TRBD2

cdr3_nt: TGTGCCAGCAGCTTGGGAGGACAGGGCGTGGAGACCCAGTACTTC
cdr3_aa: CASSLGGQGVETQYF
j_call: TRBJ2-5
v_call: TRBV5-5
clone_size: few
d_call: TRBD1

cdr3_nt: TGTGCCATCAGTGAAGGTAGCGGGAACACCGGGGAGCTGTTTTTT
cdr3_aa: CAISEGSGNTGELFF
j_call: TRBJ2-2
v_call: TRBV10-3
clone_size: NA
d_call: NA

cdr3_nt: TGCGCCAGCAGCTTGGAAGGCAACGGGGAGACCCAGTACTTC
cdr3_aa: CASSLEGNGETQYF
j_call: TRBJ2-5
v_call: TRBV5-1
clone_size: many
d_call: NA

cdr3_nt: TGTGCCAGCAGCTTAGGCGACCTCCGCACAGATACGCAGTATTTT
cdr3_aa: CASSLGDLRTDTQYF
j_call: TRBJ2-3
v_call: TRBV7-7
clone_size: NA
d_call: NA

cdr3_nt: TGTGCCAGCAGAGTACTAACAGGGGGAGGGAGTGGTGAGCAGTTCTTC
cdr3_aa: CASRVLTGGGSGEQFF
j_call: TRBJ2-1
v_call: TRBV6-1
clone_size: many
d_call: NA

cdr3_nt: TGCAGCGCGGACCGACAGGGGGTTGGGGAGACCCAGTACTTC
cdr3_aa: CSADRQGVGETQYF
j_call: TRBJ2-5
v_call: TRBV29-1
clone_size: few
d_call: TRBD1

cdr3_nt: TGTGCCAGCTGGGAGGCCGGACGCACAGATACGCAGTATTTT
cdr3_aa: CASWEAGRTDTQYF
j_call: TRBJ2-3
v_call: TRBV12-3/TRBV12-4
clone_size: many
d_call: NA

cdr3_nt: TGTGCCAGCAGCCCCGGGACAGGTGGTCGGCAGTACTTC
cdr3_aa: CASSPGTGGRQYF
j_call: TRBJ2-7
v_call: TRBV11-2
clone_size: many
d_call: TRBD1

cdr3_nt: TGCAGTGCCCCTAGCACACAGCCGAACACTGAAGCTTTCTTT
cdr3_aa: CSAPSTQPNTEAFF
j_call: TRBJ1-1
v_call: TRBV20-1
clone_size: many
d_call: NA

cdr3_nt: TGTGCCAGCAGTTCTCAAACTAGCGGGAGGGCCTATGAGCAGTTCTTC
cdr3_aa: CASSSQTSGRAYEQFF
j_call: TRBJ2-1
v_call: TRBV27
clone_size: few
d_call: TRBD2

cdr3_nt: TGTGCCAGCAGCGGGGGGGACAGCGTTAATGAAAAACTGTTTTTT
cdr3_aa: CASSGGDSVNEKLFF
j_call: TRBJ1-4
v_call: TRBV27
clone_size: many
d_call: TRBD1

cdr3_nt: TGTGCCAGCAGTCCTCCTGGGGCAGAAAAACTGTTTTTT
cdr3_aa: CASSPPGAEKLFF
j_call: TRBJ1-4
v_call: TRBV7-9
clone_size: NA
d_call: NA

cdr3_nt: TGTGCCAGCGGTGAGGGCAGGACCAACTATGGCTACACCTTC
cdr3_aa: CASGEGRTNYGYTF
j_call: TRBJ1-2
v_call: TRBV28
clone_size: many
d_call: NA

cdr3_nt: TGCAGTGCTAGAGGCGGGGGGGCCCGTGAGACCCAGTACTTC
cdr3_aa: CSARGGGARETQYF
j_call: TRBJ2-5
v_call: TRBV20-1
clone_size: few
d_call: TRBD2

cdr3_nt: TGTGCCATCAGTGACGGTCGCACCAGCACAGATACGCAGTATTTT
cdr3_aa: CAISDGRTSTDTQYF
j_call: TRBJ2-3
v_call: TRBV10-3
clone_size: many
d_call: NA

cdr3_nt: TGTGCCAGCAGTCAACAGGGGTCCTACGAGCAGTACTTC
cdr3_aa: CASSQQGSYEQYF
j_call: TRBJ2-7
v_call: TRBV28
clone_size: NA
d_call: TRBD1

cdr3_nt: TGTGCCAGCTCAGATGAAACAGGGGGCTCATACTATGGCTACACCTTC
cdr3_aa: CASSDETGGSYYGYTF
j_call: TRBJ1-2
v_call: TRBV18
clone_size: few
d_call: TRBD1

cdr3_nt: TGTGCCAGCAGCCAGACTACAGGGACTGGAAACACCATATATTTT
cdr3_aa: CASSQTTGTGNTIYF
j_call: TRBJ1-3
v_call: TRBV3-1
clone_size: many
d_call: NA

cdr3_nt: TGTGCCAGCAGCCAAAGACAGGGTCGAGGTACGCAGTATTTT
cdr3_aa: CASSQRQGRGTQYF
j_call: TRBJ2-3
v_call: TRBV28
clone_size: many
d_call: TRBD1

cdr3_nt: TGTGCCAGCTCACGGGACAGCAGCTATAACCTAGCCAAAAACATTCAGTACTTC
cdr3_aa: CASSRDSSYNLAKNIQYF
j_call: TRBJ2-4
v_call: TRBV18
clone_size: many
d_call: TRBD1

cdr3_nt: TGTGCCAGCAGCTTAGCACAGTCCTACGAGCAGTACTTC
cdr3_aa: CASSLAQSYEQYF
j_call: TRBJ2-7
v_call: TRBV7-9
clone_size: NA
d_call: NA

cdr3_nt: TGTGCCAGCAGCCGGGGGGAAAAACTGTTTTTT
cdr3_aa: CASSRGEKLFF
j_call: TRBJ1-4
v_call: TRBV12-3/TRBV12-4
clone_size: many
d_call: NA

cdr3_nt: TGCAGTGCTGTACAGGGGGATAATGAAAAACTGTTTTTT
cdr3_aa: CSAVQGDNEKLFF
j_call: TRBJ1-4
v_call: TRBV20-1
clone_size: many
d_call: TRBD1

cdr3_nt: TGTGCCAGCAGTGATCTTCCGGGCGATGAGCAGTTCTTC
cdr3_aa: CASSDLPGDEQFF
j_call: TRBJ2-1
v_call: TRBV2
clone_size: NA
d_call: NA

cdr3_nt: TGCAGTGCTAGGAGGCGGGAGGGTATCTACGAGCAGTACTTC
cdr3_aa: CSARRREGIYEQYF
j_call: TRBJ2-7
v_call: TRBV20-1
clone_size: NA
d_call: TRBD2

cdr3_nt: TGCAGTGCTATCACCGGGACTAGCTCTTACAATGAGCAGTTCTTC
cdr3_aa: CSAITGTSSYNEQFF
j_call: TRBJ2-1
v_call: TRBV20-1
clone_size: many
d_call: TRBD2

cdr3_nt: TGCAGTGCCGGACCATTAAATGAGCAGTTCTTC
cdr3_aa: CSAGPLNEQFF
j_call: TRBJ2-1
v_call: TRBV20-1
clone_size: NA
d_call: NA

cdr3_nt: TGTGCCAGCAACAGCCTAGGCGCCGCCTACAATGAGCAGTTCTTC
cdr3_aa: CASNSLGAAYNEQFF
j_call: TRBJ2-1
v_call: TRBV7-2
clone_size: many
d_call: NA

cdr3_nt: TGTGCCAGCAGTGGGGGACTCTACGAGCAGTACTTC
cdr3_aa: CASSGGLYEQYF
j_call: TRBJ2-7
v_call: TRBV7-9
clone_size: NA
d_call: NA

cdr3_nt: TGTGCCAGCAGCGCCCGCTCCTCAACTAATGAAAAACTGTTTTTT
cdr3_aa: CASSARSSTNEKLFF
j_call: TRBJ1-4
v_call: TRBV9
clone_size: NA
d_call: NA